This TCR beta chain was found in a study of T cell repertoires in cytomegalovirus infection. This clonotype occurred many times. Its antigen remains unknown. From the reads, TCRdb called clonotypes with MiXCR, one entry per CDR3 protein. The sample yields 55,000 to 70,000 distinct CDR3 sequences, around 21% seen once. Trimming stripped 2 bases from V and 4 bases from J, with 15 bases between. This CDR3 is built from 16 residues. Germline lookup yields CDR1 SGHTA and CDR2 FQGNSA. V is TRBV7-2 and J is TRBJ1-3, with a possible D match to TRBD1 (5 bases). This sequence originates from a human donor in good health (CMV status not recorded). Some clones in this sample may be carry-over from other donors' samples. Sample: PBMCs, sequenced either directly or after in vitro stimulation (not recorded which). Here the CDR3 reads CASSLWGRRSGNTIYF. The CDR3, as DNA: TGTGCCAGCAGCTTATGGGGCAGGAGATCAGGAAACACCATATATTTT.